One sample yielded the 20 T cell receptor beta chains listed below, sequenced in a study of shared clonotypes between healthy human individuals (dated by TCRdb to the early 2020s). CD8 naive samples consisted of CD45RO-negative cells that were positively selected for CCR7, yielding a CD45RA+CCR7+ population without TemRA cells. Preparation of the library involved the immunoSEQ multiplex PCR assay. The source is immuneACCESS, and TCRdb retained only in-frame sequences with V and J called. Part of the clones is not carried over; for the studies checked, unresolved V genes explain less than half of this, and the remainder is unexplained. This sample comprises hundreds of thousands of clones, roughly 96% of them detected only once. About 0.12% of the sample is taken by the ten largest. The sequenced material came from naive CD8+ T cells sorted from blood. The cell subset or site label, as the study defines it: CD45RA+CCR7+. The source is a woman in her twenties or thirties in good health.

V is TRBV6-4 and J is TRBJ2-1; 7 bases map to TRBD2. Germline values: CDR1 MRHNA, CDR2 SNTAGT. The CDR3 is 16 residues long. The V segment lost 2 bases and the J segment 6 bases; nucleotides outside the gene matches: 10. The CDR3 spells CASSDRSGLPPNEQFF. The DNA for the CDR3 is TGTGCCAGCAGTGACAGATCGGGACTACCTCCCAATGAGCAGTTCTTC.

The rearrangement uses TRBV7-8 and TRBJ2-7; 7 bases are shared with TRBD1. This CDR3 is built from 14 residues. CDR1 and CDR2 from the germline V gene are SGHVS and FQNEAQ. V trimming: 1 base; J trimming: 2 bases; junction bases outside the gene matches: 2. In DNA, the CDR3 is TGTGCCAGCAGCTTAGTAGGGACAGCCTACGAGCAGTACTTC. Protein: CASSLVGTAYEQYF.

This clone has only one observation. The chain links TRBV19 to TRBJ1-5; TRBD1 matches at 10 bases. J gave up 3 bases and V 3 bases, and 5 bases lay outside the gene matches. CDR3 size: 16 residues. CDR1 and CDR2 from the germline V gene are LNHDA and SQIVND (reference sequence). The CDR3 sequence: CASSMETGGSNQPQHF. The CDR3 region has the DNA TGTGCCAGTAGTATGGAGACAGGGGGCTCCAATCAGCCCCAGCATTTT.

The sample holds one count of this clone. The chain recombines TRBV29-1 with TRBJ1-2, with 7 bases lining up with TRBD1. CDR1 and CDR2 (germline): SQVTM, ANQGSEA. J gave up 8 bases and V 6 bases, and 6 bases lay outside the gene matches. The length of the CDR3 is 11 residues. The chain's CDR3 is CSVADRVGYTF. DNA of the CDR3: TGCAGCGTCGCCGACAGGGTCGGCTACACCTTC.

The chain combines TRBV6-1 with TRBJ1-2; D is unresolved. V dropped 0 bases and J dropped 8 bases, with 16 bases sitting between them. The germline gives CDR1 MNHNS, CDR2 SASEGT. The CDR3 runs to 15 residues. In nucleotides, the CDR3 is TGTGCCAGCAGTGAAGCGCTATGGGAGGCTGAGGGCTACACCTTC. Protein: CASSEALWEAEGYTF.

This CDR3 reads CASSSNLDGGADTQYF. The DNA of the CDR3 is TGTGCCAGCAGCTCGAATCTAGACGGGGGCGCAGATACGCAGTATTTT. The V call is TRBV5-6, the J call TRBJ2-3; D tentatively reads TRBD1 or TRBD2 (6 bases each). There are 16 residues in the CDR3. Germline CDR1 and CDR2: SGHDT and YYEEEE. V gave up 3 bases and J gave up 4 bases, with 18 bases separating them. The full variable domain, rest sourced from reference TRBV5-6 and TRBJ2-3, is DAGVTQSPTHLIKTRGQQVTLRCSPKSGHDTVSWYQQALGQGPQFIFQYYEEEERQRGNFPDRFSGHQFPNYSSELNVNALLLGDSALYLCASSSNLDGGADTQYFGPGTRLTVL.

The chain joins TRBV7-9 to TRBJ2-4; 11 bases line up with TRBD2. In germline, CDR1 is SEHNR, CDR2 FQNEAQ (reference sequence). The CDR3 has 18 amino acids. V was pared by 5 bases and J by 5 bases, with 14 bases of the junction left unmatched. The CDR3, as DNA: TGTGCCAGCAGCGCCCCGGGCGGGACTAGCGGTCCCGAAAACATTCAGTACTTC. The encoded protein is CASSAPGGTSGPENIQYF. Complete variable domain (other parts from reference TRBV7-9 and TRBJ2-4): DTGVSQNPRHKITKRGQNVTFRCDPISEHNRLYWYRQTLGQGPEFLTYFQNEAQLEKSRLLSDRFSAERPKGSFSTLEIQRTEQGDSAMYLCASSAPGGTSGPENIQYFGAGTRLSVL.

The J gene is TRBJ2-7, the V gene TRBV7-9, with unresolved D. The CDR3 is made up of 11 amino acids. Germline assignment: CDR1 SEHNR and CDR2 FQNEAQ (reference sequence). Between the trimmed V and J ends, which lost 5 bases and 5 bases, there was a span of 7 bases. DNA for the CDR3: TGTGCCAGCAGCACCTCTGACGAGCAGTACTTC. It is translated as CASSTSDEQYF.

The genes are TRBV14 and TRBJ2-5; D possibly corresponds to TRBD2 (5 bases). V was cut by 2 bases and J by 5 bases, with 12 bases left in between. CDR1 and CDR2 from the germline V gene are SGHDN and FVKESK. The CDR3 loop spans 14 amino acids. CDR3 protein: CASSQWTLMETQYF. DNA for the CDR3: TGTGCCAGCAGCCAATGGACTCTCATGGAGACCCAGTACTTC.

The rearrangement uses TRBV9 and TRBJ2-1; D ambiguous. The germline CDR1 and CDR2 sequences are SGDLS and YYNGEE. V was trimmed by 0 bases and J by 7 bases, leaving 8 bases between them. This CDR3 has 13 residues. For the CDR3, the DNA is TGTGCCAGCAGCGTAGTGAGCGCGAATGAGCAGTTCTTC. Protein sequence: CASSVVSANEQFF.

The chain is built from TRBV27 and TRBJ2-7, with 9 bases lining up with TRBD1. Trimming cost V 2 bases and J 5 bases; bases outside gene matches: 10. Germline lookup yields CDR1 MNHEY and CDR2 SMNVEV (reference sequence). The CDR3 runs to 16 residues. The CDR3 is CASSLGPGQGLNEQYF. The DNA of the CDR3 is TGTGCCAGCAGTTTAGGACCGGGACAGGGTCTCAACGAGCAGTACTTC.

This clone appeared a few times. This rearrangement joins TRBV27 to TRBJ2-3; D gene unclear. Looked up from germline, CDR1 is MNHEY and CDR2 is SMNVEV (reference sequence). The CDR3 is 14 amino acids. The germline V and J ends were trimmed by 5 bases and 1 base, with 10 bases remaining between them. The CDR3, as DNA: TGTGCCAGCAGTCAGACGCTGGGCACAGATACGCAGTATTTT. Encoded protein: CASSQTLGTDTQYF.

The chain recombines TRBV11-2 with TRBJ2-7; D gene uncertain. Germline loops: CDR1 SGHAT, CDR2 FQNNGV. Trimming stripped 1 base from V and 3 bases from J, with 13 bases between. This CDR3 comprises 15 residues. This chain's CDR3 is CASSLGGSGGYEQYF. CDR3 DNA sequence: TGTGCCAGCAGCTTAGGAGGATCCGGTGGCTACGAGCAGTACTTC.

The rearrangement joins TRBV6-5 to TRBJ1-4; the D gene is possibly TRBD1 (5 bases). The CDR3 spans 14 residues. Germline V CDR1 and CDR2: MNHEY, SVGAGI. Trimming took 5 bases from V and 7 from J, leaving 14 bases between them. The CDR3 nucleotides are TGTGCCAGCAGTGGCCTTGGGGGTGGTGAAAAACTGTTTTTT. This translates into CASSGLGGGEKLFF.

The CDR3 sequence is CASSYSSQDRGYEQYF. The CDR3 DNA reads TGTGCCAGCAGTTACTCGAGTCAGGACAGGGGTTACGAGCAGTACTTC. The rearrangement uses TRBV6-5 and TRBJ2-7; TRBD1 aligns across 9 bases. CDR1 and CDR2 from the germline V gene are MNHEY and SVGAGI. With V trimmed by 0 bases and J by 4 bases, 7 bases remained unmatched. This CDR3 contains 16 residues.

The chain has TRBV5-6 and TRBJ1-2; 9 bases fit TRBD1. Germline assignment: CDR1 SGHDT and CDR2 YYEEEE. This CDR3 comprises 13 residues. J lost 6 bases, V lost 3 bases, and 3 bases had no gene match. CDR3 nucleotide sequence: TGTGCCAGCAGCTCCGGGACAGGGAATGGCTACACCTTC. Amino acid sequence: CASSSGTGNGYTF.

The chain has TRBV4-1 and TRBJ1-2; D may be TRBD1 (6 bases). Trimming took 2 bases from V and 4 from J, leaving 17 bases between them. Germline CDR1 reads MGHRA; CDR2 reads YSYEKL. This CDR3 comprises 16 residues. The CDR3 spells CASSQRHSRDTYGYTF. DNA of the CDR3: TGCGCCAGCAGCCAAAGACATTCCCGGGACACCTATGGCTACACCTTC.

The chain combines TRBV29-1 with TRBJ2-1; D is undetermined. CDR3 length: 13 residues. Trimming cost V 6 bases and J 2 bases, with 11 bases left between them. Germline-derived CDR1 and CDR2 are SQVTM and ANQGSEA. CDR3 sequence: CSVIRAAYNEQFF. The CDR3 coding sequence is TGCAGCGTGATCCGGGCCGCCTACAATGAGCAGTTCTTC.

The chain employs TRBV11-2 and TRBJ2-7; D is unresolved. There are 12 residues in the CDR3. CDR1 is SGHAT, CDR2 FQNNGV, per germline. The ends were cut back, 4 bases at V and 6 bases at J, with 10 bases in the middle. For the CDR3, the DNA is TGTGCCAGCAGCTCCAGGTCCCCCGAGCAGTACTTC. Encoded protein: CASSSRSPEQYF.

The CDR3 DNA follows: TGTGCCAGCGGGGGCTTAGCGGGAGTAGAGACCCAGTACTTC. Protein: CASGGLAGVETQYF. This chain links TRBV11-2 with TRBJ2-5, with 9 positions matching TRBD2. CDR1 SGHAT and CDR2 FQNNGV come from the germline V gene. The CDR3 spans 14 residues. V was clipped by 8 bases and J by 4 bases; unmatched bases: 8.